These T cell receptor beta chains were read from a single sample in a study of cytomegalovirus exposure and HLA in healthy donors. Repertoires were generated with immunoSEQ multiplex PCR, while TCRdb's copy carries only in-frame clones and drops some. Seen here are tens of thousands of clones, over 65% observed once, and the top ten hold roughly 3.2%. Material for sequencing was PBMCs. Every receptor here comes from a man aged 45 to 65 in good health and CMV-seropositive. Both conserved end residues are part of each CDR3. The D gene is left open where the match is weak. Size is omitted from some rows. Given values are once, few, many or a class for expanded clones.

abundance,v_gene,d_gene,j_gene,CDR3nt,CDR3aa
once,TRBV9,TRBD2,TRBJ2-3,TGTGCCAGCAGCCCTACTAGCGGGTGGAGCACAGATACGCAGTATTTT,CASSPTSGWSTDTQYF
NA,TRBV9,TRBD2,TRBJ2-1,TGTGCCAGCAGCGTAGGGGGGTATCTGGGACTAGGCCTTGGGGAGCAGTTCTTC,CASSVGGYLGLGLGEQFF
few,TRBV6-6,NA,TRBJ2-7,TGTGCCAGCCGACTAGATAACAACTACGAGCAGTACTTC,CASRLDNNYEQYF
NA,TRBV5-4,NA,TRBJ1-2,TGTGCCAGCAGGGTGGCCCCCTATGGCTACACCTTC,CASRVAPYGYTF
NA,TRBV30,NA,TRBJ1-5,TGTGCCTGGAGTGTAGGAGGGGCAAGTCAGCCCCAGCATTTT,CAWSVGGASQPQHF
NA,TRBV6-5,TRBD1,TRBJ1-1,TGTGCCAGCAGTTGGGACAGGGAAGCCACTGAAGCTTTCTTT,CASSWDREATEAFF
few,TRBV6-4,TRBD2,TRBJ2-3,TGTGCCAGCAGTGACTCGACAGCTAGCGGACCCACAGATACGCAGTATTTT,CASSDSTASGPTDTQYF
NA,TRBV9,TRBD1,TRBJ2-2,TGTGCCAGCAGCCCGACAGGGACAGGGGCCGGGGAGCTGTTTTTT,CASSPTGTGAGELFF
NA,TRBV7-9,NA,TRBJ2-3,TGTGCCAGCAGCTTAAGACTTAGCGCTGAAGTTGGTACGCAGTATTTT,CASSLRLSAEVGTQYF
once,TRBV18,NA,TRBJ2-7,TGTGCCAGCTCACCGTTGGTTAGGGGTAGTTCTAAAGAGCAGTACTTC,CASSPLVRGSSKEQYF
NA,TRBV5-1,TRBD1,TRBJ1-4,TGCGCCAGCAGCTCCGGACAGGGGCTAGAAAAACTGTTTTTT,CASSSGQGLEKLFF
NA,TRBV5-1,TRBD2,TRBJ2-5,TGCGCCAGCAGCCATCGGGGGGAGGGCGAAGAGACCCAGTACTTC,CASSHRGEGEETQYF
NA,TRBV5-8,NA,TRBJ2-7,TGTGCCAGCAGCTTGGGGACTATCACCGTCTACGAGCAGTACTTC,CASSLGTITVYEQYF
NA,TRBV30,NA,TRBJ1-3,TGTGCCTGGTCCAGAAACACCATATATTTT,CAWSRNTIYF